This T cell receptor beta chain was identified in a study of T-cell reconstitution after alpha-beta-depleted transplantation in children. Study outcomes and limitations: Surviving recipient T cells and thymic progenitors accounted for the high day-60 TCRbeta diversity observed in some patients.

This clonotype was seen more than once but under ten times. Its antigen is unidentified. Germline CDR1 reads SGHAT; CDR2 reads FQNNGV. The J segment lost 3 bases and the V segment lost 1 base, leaving 7 bases of the junction unmatched. The CDR3 spans 16 residues. Preparation of the TCRbeta library was carried out with unique molecular identifiers. One entry per CDR3 protein results from TCRdb running MiXCR on the PCR reads. The sample records 250,000 to 400,000 distinct CDR3 sequences, about a quarter being singletons. The gene calls are TRBV11-2 and TRBJ2-7; TRBD1 agrees at 9 bases. The sample consisted of PBMCs, mostly from graft donor cells, taken 180 days after TCRalphabeta/CD19-depleted stem cell transplant. The receptor was derived from a male patient between 5 and 17 years old who had a stem cell transplant for acute lymphoblastic leukemia, so the T cells may come from the graft donor. The DNA for the CDR3 is TGTGCCAGCAGCTTAGGGACAGGGGCATGGAACTACGAGCAGTACTTC. Translating gives CASSLGTGAWNYEQYF.